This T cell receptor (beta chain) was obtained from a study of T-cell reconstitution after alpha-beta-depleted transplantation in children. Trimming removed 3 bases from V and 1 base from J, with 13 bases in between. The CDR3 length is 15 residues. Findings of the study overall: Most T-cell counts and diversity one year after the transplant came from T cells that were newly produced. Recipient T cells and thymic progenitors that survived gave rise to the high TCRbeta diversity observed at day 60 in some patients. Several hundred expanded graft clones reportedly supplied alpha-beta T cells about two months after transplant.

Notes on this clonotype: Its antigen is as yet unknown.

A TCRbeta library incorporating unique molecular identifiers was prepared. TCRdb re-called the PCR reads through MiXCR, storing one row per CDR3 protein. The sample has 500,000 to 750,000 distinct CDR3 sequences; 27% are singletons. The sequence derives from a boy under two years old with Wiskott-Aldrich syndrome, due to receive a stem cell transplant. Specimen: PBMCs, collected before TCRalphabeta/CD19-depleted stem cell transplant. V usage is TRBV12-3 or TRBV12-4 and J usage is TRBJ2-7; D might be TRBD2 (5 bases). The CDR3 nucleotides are TGTGCCAGCAGTTTCTTCGGGATTGGGTCCTACGAGCAGTACTTC. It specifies CASSFFGIGSYEQYF.